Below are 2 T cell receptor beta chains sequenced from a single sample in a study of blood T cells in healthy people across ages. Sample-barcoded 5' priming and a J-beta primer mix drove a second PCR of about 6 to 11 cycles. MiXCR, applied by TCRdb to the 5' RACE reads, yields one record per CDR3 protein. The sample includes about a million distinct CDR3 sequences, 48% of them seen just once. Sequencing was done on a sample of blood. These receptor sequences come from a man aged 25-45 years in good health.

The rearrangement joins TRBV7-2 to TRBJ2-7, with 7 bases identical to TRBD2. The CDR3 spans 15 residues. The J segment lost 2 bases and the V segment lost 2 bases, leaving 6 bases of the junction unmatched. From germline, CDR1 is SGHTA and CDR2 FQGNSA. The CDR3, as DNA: TGTGCCAGCAGCTTAAGGCCTAGCGGTACCTACGAGCAGTACTTC. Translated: CASSLRPSGTYEQYF.

CDR3 sequence (DNA): TGTGCCAGCAGAGTCACAGGGCAAGGGGCTGAAGCTTTCTTT. Protein product: CASRVTGQGAEAFF. This sequence joins TRBV12-3 or TRBV12-4 and TRBJ1-1; D perhaps matches TRBD1 (6 bases). Trimming removed 6 bases at V and 6 bases at J, with 17 bases between. There are 14 residues in the CDR3.